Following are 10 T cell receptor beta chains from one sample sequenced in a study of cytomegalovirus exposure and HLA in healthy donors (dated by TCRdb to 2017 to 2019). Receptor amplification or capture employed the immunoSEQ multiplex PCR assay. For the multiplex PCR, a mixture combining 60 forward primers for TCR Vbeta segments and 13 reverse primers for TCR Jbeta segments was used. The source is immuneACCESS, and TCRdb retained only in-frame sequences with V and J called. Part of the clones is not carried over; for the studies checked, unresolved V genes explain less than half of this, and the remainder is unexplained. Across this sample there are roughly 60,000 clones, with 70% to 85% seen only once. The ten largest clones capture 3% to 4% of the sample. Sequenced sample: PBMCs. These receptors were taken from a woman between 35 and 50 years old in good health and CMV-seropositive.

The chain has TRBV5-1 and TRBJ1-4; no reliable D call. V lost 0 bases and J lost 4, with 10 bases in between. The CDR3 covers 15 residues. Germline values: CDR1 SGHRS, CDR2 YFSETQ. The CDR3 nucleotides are TGCGCCAGCAGCTTGGAACCAGGCCGTAATGAAAAACTGTTTTTT. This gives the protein CASSLEPGRNEKLFF.

The CDR3 here is CASREGQGGRFYGYTF. Here the CDR3 DNA reads TGTGCCAGTAGGGAGGGACAGGGAGGAAGATTTTATGGCTACACCTTC. V usage is TRBV19 and J usage is TRBJ1-2; TRBD1 matches 9 bases. Germline-derived CDR1 and CDR2 are LNHDA and SQIVND (reference sequence). This CDR3 region has 16 residues. V lost 6 bases and J lost 5; bases outside the gene matches: 13.

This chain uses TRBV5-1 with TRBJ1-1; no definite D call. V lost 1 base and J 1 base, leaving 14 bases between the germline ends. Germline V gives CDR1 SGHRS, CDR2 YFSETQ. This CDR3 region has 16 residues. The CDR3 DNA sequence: TGCGCCAGCAGCTTGCTGGGCAGCCGAAAGAACACTGAAGCTTTCTTT. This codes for CASSLLGSRKNTEAFF.

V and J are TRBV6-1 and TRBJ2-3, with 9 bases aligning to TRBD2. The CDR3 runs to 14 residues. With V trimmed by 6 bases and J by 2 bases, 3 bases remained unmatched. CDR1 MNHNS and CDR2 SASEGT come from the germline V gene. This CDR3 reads CASRGLAHTDTQYF. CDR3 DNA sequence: TGTGCCAGCAGGGGACTAGCTCACACAGATACGCAGTATTTT.

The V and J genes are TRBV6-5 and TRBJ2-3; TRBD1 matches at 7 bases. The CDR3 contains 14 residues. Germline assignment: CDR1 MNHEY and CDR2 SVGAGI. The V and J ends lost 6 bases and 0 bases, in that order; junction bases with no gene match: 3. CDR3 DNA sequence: TGTGCCAGCAGGACAGGGCTTAGCACAGATACGCAGTATTTT. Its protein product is CASRTGLSTDTQYF.

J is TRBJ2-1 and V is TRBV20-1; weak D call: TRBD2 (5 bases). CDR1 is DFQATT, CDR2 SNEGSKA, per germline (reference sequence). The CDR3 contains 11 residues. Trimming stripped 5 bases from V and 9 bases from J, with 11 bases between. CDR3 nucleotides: TGCAGTGCTGGTCTCCGGGGTGAGCAGTTCTTC. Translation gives CSAGLRGEQFF.

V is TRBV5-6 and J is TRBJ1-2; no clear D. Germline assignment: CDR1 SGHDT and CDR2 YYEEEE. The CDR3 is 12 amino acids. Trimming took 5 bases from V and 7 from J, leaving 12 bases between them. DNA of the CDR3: TGTGCCAGCAGTTCTGGACTCTTTGGCTACACCTTC. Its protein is CASSSGLFGYTF.

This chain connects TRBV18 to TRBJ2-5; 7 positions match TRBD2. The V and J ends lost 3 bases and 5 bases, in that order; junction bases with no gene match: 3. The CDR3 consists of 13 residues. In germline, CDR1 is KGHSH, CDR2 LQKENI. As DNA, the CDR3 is TGTGCCAGCTCACCGGCGGGGGAGGAGACCCAGTACTTC. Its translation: CASSPAGEETQYF.

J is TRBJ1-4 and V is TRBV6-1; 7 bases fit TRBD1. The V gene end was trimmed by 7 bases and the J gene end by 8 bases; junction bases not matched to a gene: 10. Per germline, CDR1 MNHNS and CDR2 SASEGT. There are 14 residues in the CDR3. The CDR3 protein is CASTVDRSKEKLFF. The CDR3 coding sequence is TGTGCCAGCACCGTGGACAGGTCGAAGGAAAAACTGTTTTTT.

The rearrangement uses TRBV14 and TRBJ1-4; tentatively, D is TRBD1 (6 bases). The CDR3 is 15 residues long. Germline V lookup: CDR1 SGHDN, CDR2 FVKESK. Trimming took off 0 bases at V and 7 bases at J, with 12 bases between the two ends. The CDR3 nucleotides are TGTGCCAGCAGCCAAGATGCGGGGGCGGGTGAAAAACTGTTTTTT. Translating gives CASSQDAGAGEKLFF.